This T cell receptor (beta chain) was obtained from a study of blood T cell repertoires in COVID-19. TCRdb keeps only in-frame clones here, not all; method: immunoSEQ multiplex PCR. The sample holds 220,000 or so clones, about 89% seen once. The V and J ends lost 4 bases and 2 bases, in that order; junction bases with no gene match: 8. Germline V gene data show CDR1 as MNHEY and CDR2 as SVGEGT. CDR3 size: 16 residues. This clonotype was sampled from a man between 60 and 75 years old who had recovered from COVID-19. The chain links TRBV6-2 or TRBV6-3 to TRBJ1-5, with TRBD1 identical over 7 bases. The sequenced material came from peripheral blood. CDR3 coding DNA: TGTGCCAGCAGTTTAGGAGACAGGGTTCGCAATCAGCCCCAGCATTTT. The encoded protein is CASSLGDRVRNQPQHF.